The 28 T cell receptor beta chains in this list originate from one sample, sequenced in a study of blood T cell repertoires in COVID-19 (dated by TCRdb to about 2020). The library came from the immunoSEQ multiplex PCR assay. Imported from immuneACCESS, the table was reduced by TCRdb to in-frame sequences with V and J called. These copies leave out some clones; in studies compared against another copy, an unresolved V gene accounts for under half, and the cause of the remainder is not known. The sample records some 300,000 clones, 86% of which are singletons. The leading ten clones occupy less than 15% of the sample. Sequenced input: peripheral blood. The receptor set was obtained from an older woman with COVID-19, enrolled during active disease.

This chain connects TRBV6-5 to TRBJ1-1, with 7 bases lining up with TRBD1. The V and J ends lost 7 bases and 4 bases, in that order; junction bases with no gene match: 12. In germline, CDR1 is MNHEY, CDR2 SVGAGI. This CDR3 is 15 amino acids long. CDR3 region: CASTPGGNLATEAFF. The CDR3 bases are TGTGCCAGCACCCCAGGGGGGAACCTAGCCACTGAAGCTTTCTTT.

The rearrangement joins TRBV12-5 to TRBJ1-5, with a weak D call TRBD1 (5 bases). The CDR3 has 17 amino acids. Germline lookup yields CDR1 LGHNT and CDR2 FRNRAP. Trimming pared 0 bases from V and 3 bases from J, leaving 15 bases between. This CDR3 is CASGLVLARQTNQPQHF. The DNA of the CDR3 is TGTGCTAGTGGTTTGGTCCTCGCCCGACAGACCAATCAGCCCCAGCATTTT.

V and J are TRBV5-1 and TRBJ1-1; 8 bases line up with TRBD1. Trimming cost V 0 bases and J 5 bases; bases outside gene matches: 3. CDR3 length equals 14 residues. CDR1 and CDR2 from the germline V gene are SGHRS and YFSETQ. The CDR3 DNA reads TGCGCCAGCAGCTTGGGGCAGGGGGCAACTGAAGCTTTCTTT. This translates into CASSLGQGATEAFF.

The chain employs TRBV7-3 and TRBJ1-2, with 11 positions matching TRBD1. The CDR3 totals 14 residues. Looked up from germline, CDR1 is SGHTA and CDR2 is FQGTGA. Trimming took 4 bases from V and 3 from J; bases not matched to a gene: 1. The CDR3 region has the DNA TGTGCCAGCAGCTCGGGACAGGGGGACTATGGCTACACCTTC. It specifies CASSSGQGDYGYTF.

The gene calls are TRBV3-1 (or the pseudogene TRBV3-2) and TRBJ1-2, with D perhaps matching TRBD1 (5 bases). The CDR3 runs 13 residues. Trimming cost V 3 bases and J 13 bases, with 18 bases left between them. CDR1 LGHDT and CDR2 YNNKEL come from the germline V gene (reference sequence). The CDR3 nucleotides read TGTGCCAGCAGCCATACCAGGGCTCCGATAGTCACCTTC. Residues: CASSHTRAPIVTF.

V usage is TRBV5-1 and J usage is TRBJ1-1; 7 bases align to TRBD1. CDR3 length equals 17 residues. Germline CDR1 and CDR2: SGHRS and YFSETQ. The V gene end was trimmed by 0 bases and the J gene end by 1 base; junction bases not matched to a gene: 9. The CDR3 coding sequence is TGCGCCAGCAGCTTGGGTGGTCAGGGGGTGACGAACACTGAAGCTTTCTTT. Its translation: CASSLGGQGVTNTEAFF.

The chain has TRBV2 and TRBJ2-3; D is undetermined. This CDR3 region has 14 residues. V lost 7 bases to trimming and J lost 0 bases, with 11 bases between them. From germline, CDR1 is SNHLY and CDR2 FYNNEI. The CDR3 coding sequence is TGTGCCAGCAAAGGCGGTACTAGCACAGATACGCAGTATTTT. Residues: CASKGGTSTDTQYF. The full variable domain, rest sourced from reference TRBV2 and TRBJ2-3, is EPEVTQTPSHQVTQMGQEVILRCVPISNHLYFYWYRQILGQKVEFLVSFYNNEISEKSEIFDDQFSVERPDGSNFTLKIRSTKLEDSAMYFCASKGGTSTDTQYFGPGTRLTVL.

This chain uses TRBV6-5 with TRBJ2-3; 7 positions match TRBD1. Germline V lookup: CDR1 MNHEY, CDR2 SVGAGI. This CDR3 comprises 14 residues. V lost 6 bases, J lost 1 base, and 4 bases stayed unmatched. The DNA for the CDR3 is TGTGCCAGCAGGCGACAGGGTGGCACAGATACGCAGTATTTT. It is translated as CASRRQGGTDTQYF.

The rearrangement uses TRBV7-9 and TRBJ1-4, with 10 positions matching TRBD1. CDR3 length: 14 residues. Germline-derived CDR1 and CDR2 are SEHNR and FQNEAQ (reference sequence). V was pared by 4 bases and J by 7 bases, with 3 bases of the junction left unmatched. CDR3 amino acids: CASSSGQGGEKLFF. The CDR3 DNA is TGTGCCAGCAGCTCCGGACAGGGGGGTGAAAAACTGTTTTTT. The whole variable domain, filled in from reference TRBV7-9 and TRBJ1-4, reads DTGVSQNPRHKITKRGQNVTFRCDPISEHNRLYWYRQTLGQGPEFLTYFQNEAQLEKSRLLSDRFSAERPKGSFSTLEIQRTEQGDSAMYLCASSSGQGGEKLFFGSGTQLSVL.

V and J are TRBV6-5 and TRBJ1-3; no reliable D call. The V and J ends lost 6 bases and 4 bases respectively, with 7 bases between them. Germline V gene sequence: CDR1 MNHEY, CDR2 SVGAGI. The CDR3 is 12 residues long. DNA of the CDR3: TGTGCCAGCAGCCCCCGGGGAAACACCATATATTTT. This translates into CASSPRGNTIYF.

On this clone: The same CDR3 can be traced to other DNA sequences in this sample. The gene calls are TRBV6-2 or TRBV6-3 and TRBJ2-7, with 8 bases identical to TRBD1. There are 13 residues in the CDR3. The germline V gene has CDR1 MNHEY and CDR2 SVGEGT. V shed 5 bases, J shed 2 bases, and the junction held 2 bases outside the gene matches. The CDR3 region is CASSPDRAYEQYF. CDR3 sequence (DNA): TGTGCCAGCAGTCCGGACAGGGCCTACGAGCAGTACTTC.

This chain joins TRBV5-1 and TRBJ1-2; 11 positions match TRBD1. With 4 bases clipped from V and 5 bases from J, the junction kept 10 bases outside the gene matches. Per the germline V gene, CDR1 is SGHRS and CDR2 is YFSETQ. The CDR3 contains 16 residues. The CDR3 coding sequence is TGCGCCAGCAGCCGAAATGATGGACAGGGGGCTTATGGCTACACCTTC. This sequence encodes CASSRNDGQGAYGYTF.

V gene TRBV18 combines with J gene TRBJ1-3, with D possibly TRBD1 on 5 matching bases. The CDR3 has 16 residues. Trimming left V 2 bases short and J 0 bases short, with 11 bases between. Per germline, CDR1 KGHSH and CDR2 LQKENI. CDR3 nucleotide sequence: TGTGCCAGCTCACCATCACAGGCTAGCTCTGGAAACACCATATATTTT. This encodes CASSPSQASSGNTIYF.

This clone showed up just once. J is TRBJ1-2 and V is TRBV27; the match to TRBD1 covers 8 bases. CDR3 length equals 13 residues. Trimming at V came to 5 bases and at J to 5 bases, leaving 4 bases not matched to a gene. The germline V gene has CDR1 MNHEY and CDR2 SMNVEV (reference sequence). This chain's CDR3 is CASSGQGKYGYTF. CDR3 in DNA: TGTGCCAGCAGTGGACAGGGCAAATATGGCTACACCTTC.

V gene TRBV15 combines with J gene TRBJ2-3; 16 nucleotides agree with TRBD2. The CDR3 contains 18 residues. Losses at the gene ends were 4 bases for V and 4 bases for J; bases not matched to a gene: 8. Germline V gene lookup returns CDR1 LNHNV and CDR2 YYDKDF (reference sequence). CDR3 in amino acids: CATSTGTSGGAPSDTQYF. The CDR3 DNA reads TGTGCCACCAGCACCGGGACTAGCGGGGGGGCCCCATCAGATACGCAGTATTTT.

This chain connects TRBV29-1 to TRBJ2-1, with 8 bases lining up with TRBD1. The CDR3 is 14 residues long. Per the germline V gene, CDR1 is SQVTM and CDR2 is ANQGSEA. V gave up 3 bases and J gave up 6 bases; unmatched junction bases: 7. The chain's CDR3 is CSVEETGVFNEQFF. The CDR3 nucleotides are TGCAGCGTTGAGGAGACAGGGGTTTTCAATGAGCAGTTCTTC.

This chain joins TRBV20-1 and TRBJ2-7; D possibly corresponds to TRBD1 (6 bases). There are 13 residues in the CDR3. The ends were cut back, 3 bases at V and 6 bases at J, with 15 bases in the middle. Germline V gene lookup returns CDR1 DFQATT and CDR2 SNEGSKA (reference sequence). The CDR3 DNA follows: TGCAGTGCTAGTAATACGGGACATATCGAGCAGTACTTC. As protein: CSASNTGHIEQYF.

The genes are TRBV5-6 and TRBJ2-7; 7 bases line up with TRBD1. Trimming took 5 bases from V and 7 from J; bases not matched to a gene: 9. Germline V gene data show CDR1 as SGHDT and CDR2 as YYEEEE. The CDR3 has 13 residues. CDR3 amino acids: CASSSGQAREQYF. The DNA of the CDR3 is TGTGCCAGCAGTTCCGGACAGGCCCGAGAGCAGTACTTC.

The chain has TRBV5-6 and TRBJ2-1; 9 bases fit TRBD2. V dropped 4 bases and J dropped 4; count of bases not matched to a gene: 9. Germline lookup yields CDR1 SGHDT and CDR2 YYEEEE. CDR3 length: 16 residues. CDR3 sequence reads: CASSTRLAALYNEQFF. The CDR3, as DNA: TGTGCCAGCAGCACTCGACTAGCGGCCTTGTACAATGAGCAGTTCTTC.

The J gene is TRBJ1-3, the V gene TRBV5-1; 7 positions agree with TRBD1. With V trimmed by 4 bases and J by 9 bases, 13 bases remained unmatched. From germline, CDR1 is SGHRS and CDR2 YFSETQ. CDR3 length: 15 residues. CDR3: CASSLGTAFGGTIYF. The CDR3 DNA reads TGCGCCAGCAGCCTCGGGACAGCCTTCGGGGGCACCATATATTTT.

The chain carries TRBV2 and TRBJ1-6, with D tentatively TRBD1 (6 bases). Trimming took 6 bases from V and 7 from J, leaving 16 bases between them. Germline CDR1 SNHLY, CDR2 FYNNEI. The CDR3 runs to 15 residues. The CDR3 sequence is CASSGNRERNSPLHF. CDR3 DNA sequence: TGTGCCAGCAGCGGAAACAGGGAACGGAATTCACCCCTCCACTTT.

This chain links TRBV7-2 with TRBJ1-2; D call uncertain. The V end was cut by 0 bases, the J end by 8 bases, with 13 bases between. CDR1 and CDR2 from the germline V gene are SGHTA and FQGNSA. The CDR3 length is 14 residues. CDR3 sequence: CASSLAEGSGGYTF. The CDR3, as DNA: TGTGCCAGCAGCTTAGCGGAGGGATCTGGAGGCTACACCTTC.

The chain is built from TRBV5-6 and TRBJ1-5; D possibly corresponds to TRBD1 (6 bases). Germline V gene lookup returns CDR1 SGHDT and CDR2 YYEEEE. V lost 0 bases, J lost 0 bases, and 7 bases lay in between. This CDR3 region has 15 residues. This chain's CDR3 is CASSLDRASNQPQHF. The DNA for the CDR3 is TGTGCCAGCAGCTTGGACAGGGCTAGCAATCAGCCCCAGCATTTT.

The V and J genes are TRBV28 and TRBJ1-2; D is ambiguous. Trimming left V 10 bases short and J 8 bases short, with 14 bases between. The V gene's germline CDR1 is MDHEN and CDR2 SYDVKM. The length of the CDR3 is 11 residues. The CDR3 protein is CATEISRGYTF. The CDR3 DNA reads TGTGCCACCGAAATTAGTCGAGGCTACACCTTC.

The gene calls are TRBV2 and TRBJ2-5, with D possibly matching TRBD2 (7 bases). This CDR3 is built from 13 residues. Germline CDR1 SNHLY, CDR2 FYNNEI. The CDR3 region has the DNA TGTGCGCAGAGTAGGGGGGGTTGGGAGACCCAGTACTTC. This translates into CAQSRGGWETQYF.

The CDR3 loop reads CASSVPTGGRETQYF. The DNA of the CDR3 is TGTGCCAGCAGCGTACCCACTGGGGGGAGAGAGACCCAGTACTTC. The rearrangement links TRBV7-2 to TRBJ2-5, with TRBD2 as a possible D gene (6 bases). V was cut by 5 bases and J by 4 bases, with 17 bases left in between. Germline CDR1 and CDR2: SGHTA and FQGNSA. The CDR3 extends over 15 amino acids.

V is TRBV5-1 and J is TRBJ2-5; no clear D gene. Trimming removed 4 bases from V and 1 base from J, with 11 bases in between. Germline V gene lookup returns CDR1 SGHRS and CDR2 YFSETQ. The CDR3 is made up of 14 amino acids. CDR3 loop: CASSEWAGQETQYF. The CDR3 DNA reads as TGCGCCAGCAGCGAATGGGCAGGCCAAGAGACCCAGTACTTC.

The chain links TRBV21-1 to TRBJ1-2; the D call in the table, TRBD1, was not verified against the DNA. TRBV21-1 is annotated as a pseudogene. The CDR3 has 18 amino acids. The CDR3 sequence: CASSKGRGGAGNNYGYTF. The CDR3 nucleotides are TGTGCCAGCAGCAAAGGTCGAGGCGGTGCAGGGAACAACTATGGCTACACCTTC.